The present TCR beta chain was sequenced within a study of T cell clones after liver transplantation. Whole-study context: Liver transplant recipients had immunosuppression withdrawal attempted within 2 years. At least one year of complete immunosuppression withdrawal without enzymes over twice normal defined tolerance. Three of eight recipients were HCV-positive; others had non-autoimmune, non-viral indications.

Findings of the study overall: A larger donor-reactive than third-party decline suggested partial antigen-specific deletion.

V lost 2 bases, J lost 6 bases, and 0 bases stayed unmatched. CDR1 is SGHTA and CDR2 is FQGTGA in the germline V gene. CDR3 length: 12 amino acids. The data were produced by immunoSEQ multiplex PCR, yet TCRdb's version contains in-frame clones alone and is incomplete. The sample shows fewer than 65,000 clones, roughly 70% of them seen only once. Turning to this clone: The antigen remains unidentified.

The clonotype was recovered from a human patient who received a liver transplant. Some T cells may be the graft donor's. The chain has TRBV7-3 and TRBJ1-1; TRBD1 aligns across 7 bases. The sample consisted of CD4+ T cells from blood, taken at the 22-month timepoint. The CDR3 DNA sequence: TGTGCCAGCAGCTTAGACAGGGCTGAAGCTTTCTTT. Translation: CASSLDRAEAFF.